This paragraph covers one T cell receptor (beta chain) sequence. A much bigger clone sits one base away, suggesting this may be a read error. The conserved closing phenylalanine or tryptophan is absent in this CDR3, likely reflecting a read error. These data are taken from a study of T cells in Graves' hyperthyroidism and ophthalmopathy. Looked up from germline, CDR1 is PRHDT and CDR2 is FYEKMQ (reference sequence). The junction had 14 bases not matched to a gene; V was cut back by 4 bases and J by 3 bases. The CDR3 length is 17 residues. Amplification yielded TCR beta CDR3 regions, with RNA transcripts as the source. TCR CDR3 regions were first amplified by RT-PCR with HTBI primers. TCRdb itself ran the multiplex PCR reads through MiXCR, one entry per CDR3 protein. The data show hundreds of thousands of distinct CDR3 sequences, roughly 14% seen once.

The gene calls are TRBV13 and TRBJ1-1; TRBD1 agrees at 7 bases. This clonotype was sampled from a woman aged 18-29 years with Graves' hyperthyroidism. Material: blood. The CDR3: CASSSADRYESYTEAFV. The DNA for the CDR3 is TGTGCCAGCAGCTCAGCGGACAGGTACGAGTCTTACACTGAAGCTTTCGTT.